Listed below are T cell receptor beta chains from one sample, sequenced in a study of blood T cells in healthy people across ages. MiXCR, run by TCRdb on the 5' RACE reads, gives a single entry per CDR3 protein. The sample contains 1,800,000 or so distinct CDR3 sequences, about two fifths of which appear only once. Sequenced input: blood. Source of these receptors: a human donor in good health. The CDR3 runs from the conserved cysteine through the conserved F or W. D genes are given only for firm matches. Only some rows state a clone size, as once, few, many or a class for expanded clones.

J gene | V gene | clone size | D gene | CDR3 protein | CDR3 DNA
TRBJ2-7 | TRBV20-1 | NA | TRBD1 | CSACPGQGAYEQYF | TGCAGTGCTTGCCCAGGACAGGGGGCCTACGAGCAGTACTTC
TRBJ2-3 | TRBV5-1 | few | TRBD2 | CASSPGGPLRSTDTQYF | TGCGCCAGCAGCCCGGGAGGTCCTTTAAGGAGCACAGATACGCAGTATTTT
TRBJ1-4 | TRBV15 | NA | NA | CATSRSSNEKLFF | TGTGCCACCAGCCGCTCCTCTAATGAAAAACTGTTTTTT
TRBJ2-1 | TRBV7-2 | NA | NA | CASSFLGRGRSYNEQFF | TGTGCCAGCAGCTTCCTTGGGCGGGGGCGTTCCTACAATGAGCAGTTCTTC
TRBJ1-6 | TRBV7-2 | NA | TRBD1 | CASSDPGQNYNSPLHF | TGTGCCAGCAGCGATCCGGGACAGAACTATAATTCACCCCTCCACTTT
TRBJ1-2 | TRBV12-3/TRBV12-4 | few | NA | CASSLGSALYGYTF | TGTGCCAGCAGTTTAGGAAGTGCTTTGTATGGCTACACCTTC
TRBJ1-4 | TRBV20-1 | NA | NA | CSARARGEKLFF | TGCAGTGCTAGAGCTCGGGGAGAAAAACTGTTTTTT
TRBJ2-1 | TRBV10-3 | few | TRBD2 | CAISDQDRLAQNEQFF | TGTGCCATCAGTGACCAAGATCGACTAGCTCAGAATGAGCAGTTCTTC
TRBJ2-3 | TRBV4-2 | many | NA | CASSQDPARGVDTQYF | TGTGCCAGCAGCCAAGATCCGGCCAGGGGCGTAGATACGCAGTATTTT
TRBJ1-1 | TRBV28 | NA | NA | CASRFISVRGWNTEAFF | NA
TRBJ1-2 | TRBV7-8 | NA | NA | CASSPPVLDGYTF | TGTGCCAGCAGCCCGCCCGTTTTGGACGGCTACACCTTC
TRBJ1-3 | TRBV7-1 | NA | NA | CASSSHPGNTIYF | TGTGCCAGCAGCTCCCACCCGGGAAACACCATATATTTT
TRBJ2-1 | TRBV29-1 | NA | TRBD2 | CSVPLAGTYNEQFF | TGCAGCGTGCCACTAGCGGGGACTTACAATGAGCAGTTCTTC
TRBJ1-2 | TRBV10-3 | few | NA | CAIRIQGEHDGYTF | TGTGCCATCAGGATACAGGGAGAACACGATGGCTACACCTTC
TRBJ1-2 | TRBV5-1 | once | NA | CASRVLGDPYGYTF | TGCGCCAGCCGGGTACTAGGGGACCCCTATGGCTACACCTTC
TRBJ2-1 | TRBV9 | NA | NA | CASSVGKGNSYNEQFF | TGTGCCAGCAGCGTAGGAAAGGGTAACTCCTACAATGAGCAGTTCTTC
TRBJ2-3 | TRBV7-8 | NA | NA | CASSYWGADTQYF | TGTGCCAGCAGCTATTGGGGGGCGGATACGCAGTATTTT
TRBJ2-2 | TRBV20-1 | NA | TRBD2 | CSARRGAGELFF | TGCAGTGCCAGACGGGGGGCCGGGGAGCTGTTTTTT
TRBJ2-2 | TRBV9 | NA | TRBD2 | CASSAGTSGGALDTGELFF | TGTGCCAGCAGCGCCGGGACTAGCGGGGGGGCCCTCGACACCGGGGAGCTGTTTTTT
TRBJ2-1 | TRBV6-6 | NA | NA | CASSYSQIMELFF | TGTGCCAGCAGTTACTCACAGATCATGGAGTTGTTCTTC
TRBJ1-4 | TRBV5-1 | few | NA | CASSQSSATNEKLFF | TGCGCCAGCAGCCAATCGTCTGCAACTAATGAAAAACTGTTTTTT
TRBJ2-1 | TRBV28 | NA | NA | CACSLWGRVSYYNEQFF | TGTGCCTGCAGTTTATGGGGGCGGGTATCCTACTACAATGAGCAGTTCTTC
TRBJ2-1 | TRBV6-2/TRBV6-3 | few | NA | CASLRPGEPCNEQFF | TGTGCCAGCCTTCGTCCGGGCGAACCTTGCAATGAGCAGTTCTTC
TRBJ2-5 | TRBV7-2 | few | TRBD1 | CASSPTGVEETQYF | TGTGCCAGCAGCCCTACAGGGGTCGAAGAGACCCAGTACTTC
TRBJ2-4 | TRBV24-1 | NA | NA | CATSAAGYERYF | TGTGCCACCAGTGCTGCGGGTTACGAGCGGTACTTC
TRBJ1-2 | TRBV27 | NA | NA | CATSATPNYGYTF | TGTGCCACGTCAGCAACCCCTAACTATGGCTACACCTTC
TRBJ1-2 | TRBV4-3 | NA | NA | CASSQDIRLSVDSGYTF | TGCGCCAGCAGCCAAGATATTCGCCTGTCAGTAGATAGCGGCTACACCTTC
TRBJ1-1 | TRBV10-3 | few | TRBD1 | CAISEDRTTEAFF | TGTGCCATCAGCGAGGACAGGACCACTGAAGCTTTCTTT
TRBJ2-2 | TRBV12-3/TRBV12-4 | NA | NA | CASSLRGDWSGELFF | TGTGCCAGCAGTTTGAGGGGGGACTGGTCCGGGGAGCTGTTTTTT
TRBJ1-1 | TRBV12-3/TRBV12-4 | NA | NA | CANSLSQNTEAFF | TGTGCCAACAGTCTCAGTCAGAACACTGAAGCTTTCTTT
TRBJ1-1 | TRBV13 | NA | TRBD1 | CASSALPGQGGAFF | TGTGCCAGCAGCGCCCTGCCGGGACAGGGCGGAGCTTTCTTT
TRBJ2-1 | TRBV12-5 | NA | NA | CASGLPGNEQFF | TGTGCTAGTGGTTTGCCGGGGAATGAGCAGTTCTTC
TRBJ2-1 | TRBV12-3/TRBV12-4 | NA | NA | CASSLTVITYNEQFF | TGTGCCAGCAGTTTAACCGTAATAACCTACAATGAGCAGTTCTTC
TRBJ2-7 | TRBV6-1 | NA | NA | CASRATGKSHEQYF | TGTGCCAGCAGGGCAACAGGGAAGAGCCACGAGCAGTACTTC
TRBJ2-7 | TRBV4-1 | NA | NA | CASSQSADEQYF | TGCGCCAGCAGCCAAAGTGCCGACGAGCAGTACTTC
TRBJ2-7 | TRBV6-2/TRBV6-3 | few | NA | CASSYSYGRGARVYEQYF | TGTGCCAGCAGTTACTCGTATGGCAGAGGGGCGAGGGTCTACGAGCAGTACTTC
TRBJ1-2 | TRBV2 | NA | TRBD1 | CASSEFDRGQEGYTF | TGTGCCAGCAGTGAATTCGACAGGGGGCAGGAGGGCTACACCTTC
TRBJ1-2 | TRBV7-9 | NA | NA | CASSSADGLNFYGYTF | TGTGCCAGCAGCTCGGCGGACGGCTTAAACTTCTATGGCTACACCTTC